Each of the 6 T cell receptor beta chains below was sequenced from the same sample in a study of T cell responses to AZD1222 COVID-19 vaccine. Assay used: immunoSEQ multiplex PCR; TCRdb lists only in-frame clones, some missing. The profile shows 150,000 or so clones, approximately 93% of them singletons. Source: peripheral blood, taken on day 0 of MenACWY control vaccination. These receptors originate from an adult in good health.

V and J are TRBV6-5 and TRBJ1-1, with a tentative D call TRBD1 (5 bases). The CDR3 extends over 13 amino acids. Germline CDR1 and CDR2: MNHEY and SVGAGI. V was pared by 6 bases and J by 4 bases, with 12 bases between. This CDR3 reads CASSYNRLTEAFF. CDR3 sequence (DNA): TGTGCCAGCAGCTATAACAGGCTCACTGAAGCTTTCTTT.

The CDR3 region is CASSQHRGGQPQHF. CDR3 bases: TGCGCCAGCAGTCAGCACAGGGGCGGTCAGCCCCAGCATTTT. J is TRBJ1-5 and V is TRBV23-1; 7 nucleotides agree with TRBD1. TRBV23-1 counts as an open reading frame of uncertain function. The CDR3 is made up of 14 amino acids. The V segment lost 3 bases and the J segment 6 bases; nucleotides outside the gene matches: 5.

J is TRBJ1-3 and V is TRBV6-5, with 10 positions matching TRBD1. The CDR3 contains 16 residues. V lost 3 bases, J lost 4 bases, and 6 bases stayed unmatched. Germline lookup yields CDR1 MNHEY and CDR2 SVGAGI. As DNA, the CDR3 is TGTGCCAGCAGTTATACCGACAGGGGGCAAGGAAACACCATATATTTT. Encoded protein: CASSYTDRGQGNTIYF.

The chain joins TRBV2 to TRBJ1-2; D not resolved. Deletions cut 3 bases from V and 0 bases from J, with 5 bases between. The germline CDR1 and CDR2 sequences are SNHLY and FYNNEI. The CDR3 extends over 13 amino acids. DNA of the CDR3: TGTGCCAGCAGTGACAGCTCTAACTATGGCTACACCTTC. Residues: CASSDSSNYGYTF.

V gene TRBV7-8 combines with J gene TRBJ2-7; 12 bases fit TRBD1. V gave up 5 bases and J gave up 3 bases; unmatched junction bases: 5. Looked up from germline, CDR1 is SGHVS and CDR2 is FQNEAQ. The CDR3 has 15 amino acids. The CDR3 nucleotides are TGTGCCAGCAGCCCCTGGGACAGGGGGCTCTACGAGCAGTACTTC. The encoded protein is CASSPWDRGLYEQYF.

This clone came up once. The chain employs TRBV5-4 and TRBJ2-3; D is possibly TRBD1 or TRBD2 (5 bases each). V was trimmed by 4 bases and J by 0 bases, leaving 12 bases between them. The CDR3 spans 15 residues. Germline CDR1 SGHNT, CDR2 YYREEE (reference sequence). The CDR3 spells CASSTREFSTDTQYF. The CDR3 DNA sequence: TGTGCCAGCAGCACCAGGGAGTTTAGCACAGATACGCAGTATTTT.